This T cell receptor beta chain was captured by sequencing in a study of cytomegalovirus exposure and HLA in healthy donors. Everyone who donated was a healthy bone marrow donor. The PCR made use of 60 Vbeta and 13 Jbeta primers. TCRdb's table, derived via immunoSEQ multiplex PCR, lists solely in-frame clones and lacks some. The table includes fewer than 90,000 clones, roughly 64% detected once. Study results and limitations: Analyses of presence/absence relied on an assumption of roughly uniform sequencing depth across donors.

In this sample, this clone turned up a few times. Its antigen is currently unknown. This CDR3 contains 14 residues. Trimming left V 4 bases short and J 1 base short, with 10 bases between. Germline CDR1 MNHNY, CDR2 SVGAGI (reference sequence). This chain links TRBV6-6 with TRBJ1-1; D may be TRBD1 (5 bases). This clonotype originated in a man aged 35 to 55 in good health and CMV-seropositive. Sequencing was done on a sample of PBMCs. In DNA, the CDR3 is TGTGCCAGCAGTTCCCCGGACAAGAACACTGAAGCTTTCTTT. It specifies CASSSPDKNTEAFF.